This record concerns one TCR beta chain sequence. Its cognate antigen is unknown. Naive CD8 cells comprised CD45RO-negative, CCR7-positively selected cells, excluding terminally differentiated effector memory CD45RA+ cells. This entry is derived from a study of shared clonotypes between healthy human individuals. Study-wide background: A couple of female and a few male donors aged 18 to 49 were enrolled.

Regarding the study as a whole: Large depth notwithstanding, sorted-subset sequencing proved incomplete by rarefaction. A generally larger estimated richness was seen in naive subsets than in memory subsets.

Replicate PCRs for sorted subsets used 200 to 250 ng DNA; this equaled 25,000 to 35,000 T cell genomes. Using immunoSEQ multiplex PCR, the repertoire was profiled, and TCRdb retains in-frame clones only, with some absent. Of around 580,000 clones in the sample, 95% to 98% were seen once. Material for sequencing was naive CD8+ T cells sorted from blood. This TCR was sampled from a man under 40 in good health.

CDR3 coding DNA: TGCAGCGGTCGGACAGGGACCTACGAGCAGTACTTC. It is translated as CSGRTGTYEQYF. This chain connects TRBV29-1 to TRBJ2-7; 8 bases align to TRBD1. V shed 7 bases and J 2 bases; nucleotides not matched to a gene: 4. Germline CDR1 SQVTM, CDR2 ANQGSEA. The CDR3 consists of 12 residues.